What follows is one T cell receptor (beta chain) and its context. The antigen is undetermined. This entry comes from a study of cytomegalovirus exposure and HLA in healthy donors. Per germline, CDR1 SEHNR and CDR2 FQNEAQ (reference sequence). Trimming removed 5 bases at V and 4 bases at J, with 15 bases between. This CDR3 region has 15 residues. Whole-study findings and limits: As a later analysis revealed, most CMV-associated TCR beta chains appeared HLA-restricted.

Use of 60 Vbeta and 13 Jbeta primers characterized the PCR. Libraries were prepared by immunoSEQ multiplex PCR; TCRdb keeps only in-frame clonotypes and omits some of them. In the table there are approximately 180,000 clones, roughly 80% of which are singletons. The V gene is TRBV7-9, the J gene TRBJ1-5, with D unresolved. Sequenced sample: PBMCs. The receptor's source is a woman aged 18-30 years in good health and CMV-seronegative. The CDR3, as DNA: TGTGCCAGCAGCCCTTTGGAGGTGAGGAATCAGCCCCAGCATTTT. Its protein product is CASSPLEVRNQPQHF.